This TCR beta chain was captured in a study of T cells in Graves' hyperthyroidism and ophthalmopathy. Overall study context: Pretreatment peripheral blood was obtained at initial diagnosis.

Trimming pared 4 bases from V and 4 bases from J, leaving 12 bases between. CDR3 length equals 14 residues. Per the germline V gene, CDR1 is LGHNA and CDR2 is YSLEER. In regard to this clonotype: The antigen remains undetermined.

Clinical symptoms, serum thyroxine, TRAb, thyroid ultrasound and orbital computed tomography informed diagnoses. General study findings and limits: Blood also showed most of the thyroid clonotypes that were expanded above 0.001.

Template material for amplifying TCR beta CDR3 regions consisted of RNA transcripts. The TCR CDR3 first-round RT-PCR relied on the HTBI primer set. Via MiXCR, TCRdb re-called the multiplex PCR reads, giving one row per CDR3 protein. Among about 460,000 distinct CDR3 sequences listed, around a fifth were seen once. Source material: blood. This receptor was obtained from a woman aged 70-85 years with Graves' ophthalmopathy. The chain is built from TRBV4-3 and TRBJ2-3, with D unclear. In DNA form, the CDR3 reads TGCGCCAGCAGCCCAATTTCCCGGGCAGATACGCAGTATTTT. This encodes CASSPISRADTQYF.